One and the same sample provided the 27 T cell receptor beta chains below, sequenced in a study of blood T cell repertoires in COVID-19. The repertoire was sequenced with immunoSEQ multiplex PCR; TCRdb's copy has only in-frame clones and lacks some. The repertoire holds over 150,000 clones, around nine tenths seen once, with 10% in the top ten. The specimen was peripheral blood. The receptors originated from a woman aged 70 to 79 with COVID-19, enrolled during active disease.

This clone was seen only a few times. This rearrangement joins TRBV7-9 to TRBJ1-1; tentatively, D is TRBD1 (6 bases). The CDR3 runs to 16 residues. The V gene lost 4 bases and the J gene lost 2 bases, with 17 bases spanning the gap. Germline values: CDR1 SEHNR, CDR2 FQNEAQ (reference sequence). CDR3 region: CASSSSRPTGNTEAFF. The CDR3 DNA reads as TGTGCCAGCAGCTCCTCAAGACCGACAGGTAACACTGAAGCTTTCTTT.

The chain combines TRBV30 with TRBJ1-1; D is undetermined. V gave up 2 bases and J gave up 7 bases, with 14 bases separating them. In germline, CDR1 is GTSNPN, CDR2 SVGIG (reference sequence). The CDR3 covers 13 residues. The CDR3 spells CAWSLRTGIEAFF. The CDR3 DNA sequence: TGTGCCTGGAGTCTTCGGACGGGGATTGAAGCTTTCTTT.

The rearrangement links TRBV7-8 to TRBJ1-1, with TRBD1 as a possible D gene (6 bases). Germline V gene lookup returns CDR1 SGHVS and CDR2 FQNEAQ. The CDR3 extends over 13 amino acids. Trimming removed 1 base at V and 5 bases at J, with 8 bases between. Written as DNA, the CDR3 is TGTGCCAGCAGCTTAGGACAGGAAACTGAAGCTTTCTTT. Translation: CASSLGQETEAFF.

This clone was recorded a few times. The gene calls are TRBV21-1 and TRBJ1-2. TRBV21-1 is assigned pseudogene status. The CDR3 contains 14 residues. CDR3 protein: CASSNEEDNYGYTF. The CDR3 DNA sequence: TGTGCCAGCAGCAACGAAGAGGATAACTATGGCTACACCTTC.

The genes are TRBV7-9 and TRBJ2-6; 8 bases are shared with TRBD1. The CDR3 has 18 amino acids. V was clipped by 6 bases and J by 4 bases; unmatched bases: 14. Germline V gives CDR1 SEHNR, CDR2 FQNEAQ (reference sequence). The DNA for the CDR3 is TGTGCCAGCAGAGACCCGGGACAGGAACTTCTGGGGGCCAACGTCCTGACTTTC. Protein product: CASRDPGQELLGANVLTF.

The CDR3 protein is CSASSRTYNSPLHF. DNA for the CDR3: TGCAGTGCTAGTAGTCGGACTTATAATTCACCCCTCCACTTT. The V gene is TRBV20-1, the J gene TRBJ1-6; the D is unclear. The CDR3 runs to 14 residues. Trimming removed 3 bases at V and 4 bases at J, with 10 bases between. CDR1 is DFQATT and CDR2 is SNEGSKA in the germline V gene (reference sequence).

This clone was seen only a few times. The V and J genes are TRBV5-5 and TRBJ1-4; D gene uncertain. Per germline, CDR1 SGHKS and CDR2 YYEKEE (reference sequence). The CDR3 covers 16 residues. Trimming left V 1 base short and J 3 bases short, with 13 bases between. The CDR3 DNA sequence: TGTGCCAGCAGCTTGCACCCCGTCGTAGCTAATGAAAAACTGTTTTTT. It translates to CASSLHPVVANEKLFF.

The V gene is TRBV11-2, the J gene TRBJ2-2, with 8 bases that match TRBD2. Germline trimming cut 8 bases from V and 6 bases from J; bases unmatched to any gene: 11. Germline V gene lookup returns CDR1 SGHAT and CDR2 FQNNGV. The CDR3 consists of 15 residues. The CDR3 loop reads CASDQIAGKAGELFF. CDR3 in DNA: TGTGCCAGCGATCAGATAGCGGGGAAAGCCGGGGAGCTGTTTTTT.

The J gene is TRBJ1-6, the V gene TRBV27; D is possibly TRBD1 (5 bases). The germline CDR1 and CDR2 sequences are MNHEY and SMNVEV (reference sequence). The germline V and J ends were trimmed by 3 bases and 7 bases, with 16 bases remaining between them. The CDR3 spans 16 residues. Here the CDR3 reads CASSFLSGKGNSPLHF. CDR3 coding DNA: TGTGCCAGCAGTTTTTTATCAGGGAAGGGGAATTCACCCCTCCACTTT.

This clone showed up just a few times. This chain uses TRBV5-1 with TRBJ2-2; 9 nucleotides agree with TRBD1. V lost 2 bases and J lost 5; bases outside the gene matches: 4. Germline CDR1 is SGHRS and CDR2 is YFSETQ. The CDR3 sequence is 15 residues long. CDR3 sequence (DNA): TGCGCCAGCAGCTTAGGGACAGGGATGACCGGGGAGCTGTTTTTT. As protein: CASSLGTGMTGELFF.

This chain links TRBV6-5 with TRBJ1-6; D is perhaps TRBD1 (5 bases). The CDR3 loop spans 16 amino acids. CDR1 is MNHEY, CDR2 SVGAGI, per germline. The germline V and J ends were trimmed by 0 bases and 11 bases, with 17 bases remaining between them. Written as DNA, the CDR3 is TGTGCCAGCAGTTACTCAGGGGAAGGGGCCAATGCACCCCTCCACTTT. Amino acids: CASSYSGEGANAPLHF.

The V gene is TRBV2, the J gene TRBJ2-2; weak D call: TRBD1 (5 bases). Germline V gene sequence: CDR1 SNHLY, CDR2 FYNNEI. Trimming removed 6 bases from V and 5 bases from J, with 13 bases in between. The length of the CDR3 is 14 residues. The CDR3 DNA reads TGTGCCAGCAGGGTAGATAGGGGTACCGGGGAGCTGTTTTTT. This translates into CASRVDRGTGELFF.

The genes are TRBV5-1 and TRBJ2-2, with D perhaps matching TRBD1 (6 bases). Trimming took off 2 bases at V and 6 bases at J, with 11 bases between the two ends. The CDR3 is made up of 14 amino acids. Germline CDR1 and CDR2: SGHRS and YFSETQ. The CDR3 reads CASSLLGAAGELFF. The CDR3 bases are TGCGCCAGCAGCTTATTGGGGGCTGCCGGGGAGCTGTTTTTT.

J is TRBJ2-7 and V is TRBV5-4, with 10 nucleotides matching TRBD1. This CDR3 is built from 14 residues. Per germline, CDR1 SGHNT and CDR2 YYREEE (reference sequence). V was pared by 4 bases and J by 3 bases, with 4 bases of the junction left unmatched. The CDR3 spells CASSGDRGHYEQYF. CDR3 in DNA: TGTGCCAGCAGCGGAGACAGGGGGCACTACGAGCAGTACTTC.

The V gene is TRBV28, the J gene TRBJ1-4; tentative D call: TRBD1 (5 bases). The CDR3 runs to 14 residues. Germline values: CDR1 MDHEN, CDR2 SYDVKM. V lost 6 bases, J lost 7 bases, and 15 bases lay in between. The CDR3 reads CASSPIGGGEKLFF. CDR3 bases: TGTGCCAGCAGCCCCATCGGGGGAGGTGAAAAACTGTTTTTT.

The chain has TRBV27 and TRBJ1-5, with D unresolved. This CDR3 has 13 residues. Trimming took off 3 bases at V and 6 bases at J, with 9 bases between the two ends. CDR1 MNHEY and CDR2 SMNVEV come from the germline V gene (reference sequence). The CDR3 nucleotides read TGTGCCAGCAGTTTTTCGATCGGTCAGCCCCAGCATTTT. Residues: CASSFSIGQPQHF.

V is TRBV19 and J is TRBJ2-3, with 10 bases matching TRBD2. The V gene end was trimmed by 3 bases and the J gene end by 3 bases; junction bases not matched to a gene: 6. This CDR3 is built from 16 residues. The germline V gene encodes CDR1 LNHDA and CDR2 SQIVND (reference sequence). The CDR3 region is CASSIFEAGGTDTQYF. DNA of the CDR3: TGTGCCAGTAGTATTTTCGAAGCGGGGGGGACAGATACGCAGTATTTT.

This chain connects TRBV11-2 to TRBJ2-7, with no clear D. CDR3 size: 14 residues. V shed 1 base and J shed 0 bases, with 7 bases lying between them. The germline gives CDR1 SGHAT, CDR2 FQNNGV. CDR3 nucleotides: TGTGCCAGCAGCTTAGCCAGGCTCTCCTACGAGCAGTACTTC. It encodes CASSLARLSYEQYF. Based on the CDR3 plus reference TRBV11-2 and TRBJ2-7, the full variable domain is EAGVAQSPRYKIIEKRQSVAFWCNPISGHATLYWYQQILGQGPKLLIQFQNNGVVDDSQLPKDRFSAERLKGVDSTLKIQPAKLEDSAVYLCASSLARLSYEQYFGPGTRLTVT.

To note about this clone: Other DNA sequences in this specimen translate into the identical CDR3. The rearrangement uses TRBV2 and TRBJ2-2; D may be TRBD2 (6 bases). There are 17 residues in the CDR3. CDR1 and CDR2 (germline): SNHLY, FYNNEI. V lost 0 bases, J lost 5 bases, and 16 bases lay in between. The CDR3 is CASSEAVGGRRTGELFF. CDR3 bases: TGTGCCAGCAGTGAAGCGGTGGGAGGACGTCGGACCGGGGAGCTGTTTTTT.

The chain uses TRBV18 and TRBJ2-7; possible D gene TRBD1, 5 bases. V shed 0 bases and J shed 5 bases, with 8 bases lying between them. Germline loops: CDR1 KGHSH, CDR2 LQKENI. The CDR3 is made up of 13 amino acids. The CDR3 reads CASSPPSRDEQYF. For the CDR3, the DNA is TGTGCCAGCTCACCACCCTCCAGGGACGAGCAGTACTTC.

The V call is TRBV28, the J call TRBJ2-3; the match to TRBD2 covers 8 bases. Per germline, CDR1 MDHEN and CDR2 SYDVKM. CDR3 length equals 14 residues. The CDR3 coding sequence is TGTCGAACGGGGGGGGCTTCCCACACAGATACGCAGTATTTT. The encoded protein is CRTGGASHTDTQYF.

V usage is TRBV1 and J usage is TRBJ1-6; the table's D call TRBD1 went unverified against the DNA. TRBV1 is flagged as a pseudogene. This CDR3 comprises 16 residues. CDR3 protein: CTSSQDWTGINSPLHF. The CDR3 nucleotides read TGCACCAGCAGCCAAGATTGGACAGGGATCAATTCACCCCTCCACTTT.

Here the CDR3 reads CASRQPGQGFREQYF. In DNA form, the CDR3 reads TGTGCCAGCAGACAACCGGGACAGGGGTTCCGCGAGCAGTACTTC. The rearrangement joins TRBV28 to TRBJ2-7; 10 positions agree with TRBD1. The CDR3 runs to 15 residues. The V gene's germline CDR1 is MDHEN and CDR2 SYDVKM. V shed 6 bases and J 6 bases; nucleotides not matched to a gene: 11.

This chain joins TRBV3-1 (or the pseudogene TRBV3-2) and TRBJ1-3; D gene uncertain. The germline V gene has CDR1 LGHDT and CDR2 YNNKEL (reference sequence). This CDR3 contains 17 residues. Deletions cut 0 bases from V and 0 bases from J, with 12 bases between. DNA of the CDR3: TGTGCCAGCAGCCAAGATTTCCCAGGCAGCTCTGGAAACACCATATATTTT. This translates into CASSQDFPGSSGNTIYF.

J is TRBJ1-5 and V is TRBV9; the match to TRBD1 covers 7 bases. Germline CDR1 SGDLS, CDR2 YYNGEE. Trimming took 3 bases from V and 3 from J; bases not matched to a gene: 3. This CDR3 comprises 14 residues. As DNA, the CDR3 is TGTGCCAGCAGCGCGACAGGGAACAATCAGCCCCAGCATTTT. Residues: CASSATGNNQPQHF. Drawing the rest from reference TRBV9 and TRBJ1-5, the complete variable domain is DSGVTQTPKHLITATGQRVTLRCSPRSGDLSVYWYQQSLDQGLQFLIQYYNGEERAKGNILERFSAQQFPDLHSELNLSSLELGDSALYFCASSATGNNQPQHFGDGTRLSIL.

The V and J genes are TRBV5-1 and TRBJ1-1, with D tentatively TRBD1 (6 bases). The length of the CDR3 is 16 residues. CDR1 is SGHRS, CDR2 YFSETQ, per germline. Trimming removed 6 bases from V and 3 bases from J, with 21 bases in between. The CDR3 loop is CASTWGRWTFDTEAFF. CDR3 in DNA: TGCGCCAGCACCTGGGGGCGGTGGACTTTCGACACTGAAGCTTTCTTT.

This chain connects TRBV7-9 to TRBJ1-1; 9 bases map to TRBD1. Germline V CDR1 and CDR2: SEHNR, FQNEAQ (reference sequence). Trimming removed 0 bases from V and 5 bases from J; junction bases left unmatched: 4. CDR3 length: 15 amino acids. The chain's CDR3 is CASSLAGTGLTEAFF. CDR3 coding DNA: TGTGCCAGCAGCTTAGCCGGGACAGGGCTAACTGAAGCTTTCTTT.